The text below deals with one T cell receptor beta chain. Its antigen remains unidentified. The CDR3 length is 15 residues. Per the germline V gene, CDR1 is MGHRA and CDR2 is YSYEKL. V shed 3 bases, J shed 3 bases, and the junction held 6 bases outside the gene matches. One entry per CDR3 protein, called by TCRdb with MiXCR from the reads. The sample contains 900,000 to 950,000 distinct CDR3 sequences, roughly 30% of which appear only once. The entry originates in a study of T cell repertoires in cytomegalovirus infection. The source was cultured CD8+ T cells from PBMCs, collected from culture after CMV antigen stimulation. The receptor's source is a human donor in good health (CMV status not recorded). Some clones in this sample may be carry-over from other donors' samples. The V and J genes are TRBV4-1 and TRBJ1-1; TRBD1 matches at 8 bases. Written as DNA, the CDR3 is TGCGCCAGCAGCCACAAAGGACAGGGTGACACTGAAGCTTTCTTT. It specifies CASSHKGQGDTEAFF.